This T cell receptor (beta chain) was profiled in a study of early T cells in non-severe SARS-CoV-2 infection. Study findings and constraints: Anti-spike CD8 responses were favored by VDJdb matching, which missed private and CD4 specificities.

This CDR3 region has 13 residues. The V end was cut by 3 bases, the J end by 0 bases, with 3 bases between. The germline V gene encodes CDR1 MNHEY and CDR2 SMNVEV (reference sequence). Points on this clonotype: Its antigen remains unidentified.

Attached unique molecular identifiers marked individual cDNA molecules. TCRdb itself ran the 5' RACE reads through MiXCR, one entry per CDR3 protein. The sample has around 68,000 distinct CDR3 sequences, roughly 12% seen once. The chain joins TRBV27 to TRBJ1-3; D is undetermined. This clonotype was obtained from an adult who was a healthcare worker with PCR-confirmed SARS-CoV-2 infection or an uninfected control (not recorded which). The material sequenced was whole blood, taken at baseline. The CDR3 DNA reads as TGTGCCAGCAGTTTCACCTCTGGAAACACCATATATTTT. Translation gives CASSFTSGNTIYF.